This record covers a single T cell receptor (beta chain). What antigen it recognizes has not been identified. The record has no base qualities; no much larger clone is one base away. Libraries were constructed by the immunoSEQ multiplex PCR assay. For most patients, high-throughput TCR-beta CDR3 sequencing of genomic DNA was performed by Adaptive Biotechnologies. The authors' analysis ran thus. Adaptive's ImmunoSEQ software was the source of the TCR sequencing data for 18 patients, while a few other patients were processed with MiXCR and VDJtools. CDR3 nucleotide sequences shared between donor and recipient were removed because their origin could not be assigned. To count as alloreactive, a clone needed at least 2-fold expansion over unstimulated cells and a minimum CFSE-low frequency of 0.002% (template counts) or 0.001% (read counts). Clones were considered mappable if detected in sequenced pre-transplant spleen, lymph node, or MLR CFSE-low populations of the donor or recipient. Cumulative frequency of alloreactive clones was calculated as a percentage of all sequences weighted by copy number. TCRdb carries this immuneACCESS record with in-frame sequences only. Its versions omit some clonotypes, under half of them owing to an unresolved V gene in the studies checked, with the rest unexplained. That table gives V, J and clone size, and the DNA gave D and trimming. Across this sample there are just under 55,000 clones, with about 90% seen only once. Around 5.1% of the sample comes from the top ten.

Blood samples were collected up to 4 times in the first month after transplant and then at least monthly when available. The sample is drawn from a study of graft-versus-host responses after intestinal transplantation (TCRdb year 2021). Regarding the complete study: The transplants that recipients received were multivisceral, liver-intestinal, or isolated intestinal. A peak of at least 4% donor T cells among recipient peripheral blood mononuclear cells was the definition used for donor T cell macrochimerism. Rather than being sequenced by the commercial service, samples from a few later patients were sequenced in-house on an Illumina MiSeq and processed with MiXCR. Alloreactive clones were identified by sequencing pre-transplant mixed lymphocyte reaction products and comparing these products with unstimulated pre-transplant donor and recipient T cells. A cohort of about 26 intestinal transplant recipients, including one retransplant, was enrolled, and a few patients lacking pretransplant specimens were excluded. After intestinal transplantation, graft-versus-host and host-versus-graft alloreactive T cell clones were followed in the graft, circulation and bone marrow using bulk TCR-beta CDR3 sequencing. Every recipient was given anti-thymocyte globulin induction, then maintenance tacrolimus and steroids for about 3 years. Results and caveats for the whole study, not just this receptor: Early after transplant, peak levels of circulating GvH clones were found to be associated with declines in HvG clones. GvH clones were found in recipient bone marrow, and some of the GvH clones appeared earlier in ileal mucosa or blood, which is consistent with an intestinal mucosal origin. Conclusions were limited by the relatively low number and heterogeneity of intestinal transplant patients. In the allografts of patients with donor T cell macrochimerism, GvH to HvG T cell clonal ratios were high.

Cut back by 6 bases and 0 bases, the V and J ends lie 11 bases apart. The germline V gene yields SQVTM for CDR1 and ANQGSEA for CDR2. Reading from cysteine to phenylalanine, the CDR3 counts 13 amino acids. The only DNA kept is the CDR3, 39 bases in frame from the first base. This sequence was found in a human patient who received an intestinal transplant, so some T cells may come from the graft donor. This sample comprised PBMCs, obtained 650 to 670 days after intestinal transplant. This receptor chain uses TRBV29-1 and TRBJ1-1, with an unclear D gene assignment. The nucleotides read TGCAGCGTGAGAACAGTCGTGAACACTGAAGCTTTCTTT. It translates to CSVRTVVNTEAFF.